These 30 T cell receptor beta chains came from one sample sequenced in a study of hypomethylating agent response in myelodysplastic syndrome. Clones were read by immunoSEQ multiplex PCR, and TCRdb kept only the in-frame ones, dropping some. Of some 4,100 clones in the sample, more than 75% are singletons; the top ten hold around 13%. The specimen comprised bone marrow, sampled before or after starting hypomethylating agent treatment for myelodysplastic syndrome (not recorded which). Receptors were obtained from a human donor with myelodysplastic syndrome.

The CDR3 loop reads CASSHKREGGGYTF. The CDR3 DNA follows: TGTGCCAGCAGCCATAAGAGGGAAGGAGGCGGCTACACCTTC. The chain joins TRBV7-9 to TRBJ1-2; no definite D call. Trimming shortened V by 5 bases and J by 8 bases, and 18 bases separated the two germline ends. The germline V gene has CDR1 SEHNR and CDR2 FQNEAQ (reference sequence). The CDR3 length is 14 residues.

This chain joins TRBV28 and TRBJ2-3; D could derive from TRBD1 or TRBD2 (5 bases each). In germline, CDR1 is MDHEN, CDR2 SYDVKM. The CDR3 consists of 16 residues. V dropped 3 bases and J dropped 6 bases, with 19 bases sitting between them. CDR3 residues: CASSFGTTSTGDTQYF. Written as DNA, the CDR3 is TGTGCCAGCAGTTTCGGGACCACCTCAACCGGGGATACGCAGTATTTT.

The CDR3 DNA reads TGTGCCAGCAGTGTTGGGAGCACAGATACGCAGTATTTT. This codes for CASSVGSTDTQYF. The rearrangement uses TRBV6-4 and TRBJ2-3; D not certain. This CDR3 contains 13 residues. Trimming removed 4 bases at V and 0 bases at J, with 5 bases between. Germline V gene sequence: CDR1 MRHNA, CDR2 SNTAGT.

This chain connects TRBV6-1 to TRBJ2-3; D is unresolved. V was cut by 5 bases and J by 5 bases, with 14 bases left in between. The length of the CDR3 is 14 residues. Germline V gene lookup returns CDR1 MNHNS and CDR2 SASEGT. CDR3 residues: CASSLSRLQDTQYF. CDR3 sequence (DNA): TGTGCCAGCAGTCTGTCCCGACTCCAAGATACGCAGTATTTT.

This chain links TRBV28 with TRBJ1-4; D gene ambiguous. V was cut by 3 bases and J by 0 bases, with 11 bases left in between. Germline V gives CDR1 MDHEN, CDR2 SYDVKM. This CDR3 is 16 amino acids long. In DNA form, the CDR3 reads TGTGCCAGCAGTTTTTCGACACATGCAACTAATGAAAAACTGTTTTTT. Translation gives CASSFSTHATNEKLFF.

This chain uses TRBV10-3 with TRBJ2-3; the match to TRBD1 covers 8 bases. CDR1 and CDR2 from the germline V gene are ENHRY and SYGVKD. Trimming took 8 bases from V and 3 from J; bases not matched to a gene: 10. This CDR3 has 15 residues. The CDR3 nucleotides read TGTGCCATCGGGTTCGGCAGGGGGCCGACAGATACGCAGTATTTT. It yields the protein CAIGFGRGPTDTQYF.

The chain joins TRBV21-1 to TRBJ1-6; the table's D call TRBD1 went unverified against the DNA. TRBV21-1 is deemed a pseudogene. This CDR3 spans 13 amino acids. The CDR3 DNA reads as TGTGCCAGCAGCAAAGCCCAAAATTCACCCCTCCACTTT. Its protein is CASSKAQNSPLHF.

The chain joins TRBV7-2 to TRBJ1-4, with D maybe TRBD1 (6 bases). Germline CDR1 is SGHTA and CDR2 is FQGNSA. V gave up 1 base and J gave up 8 bases, with 14 bases separating them. The CDR3 consists of 15 residues. Here the CDR3 reads CASSLVAGVNEKLFF. CDR3 coding DNA: TGTGCCAGCAGCTTAGTTGCAGGGGTTAACGAAAAACTGTTTTTT.

The chain has TRBV9 and TRBJ1-5; D is ambiguous. The CDR3 runs 13 residues. The ends were cut back, 0 bases at V and 5 bases at J, with 6 bases in the middle. Germline CDR1 is SGDLS and CDR2 is YYNGEE. Here the CDR3 reads CASSVDDDQPQHF. The CDR3 DNA is TGTGCCAGCAGCGTAGACGATGATCAGCCCCAGCATTTT.

This clone came up once. The chain employs TRBV14 and TRBJ2-7; D not resolved. Between the trimmed V and J ends, which lost 2 bases and 5 bases, there was a span of 10 bases. Germline lookup yields CDR1 SGHDN and CDR2 FVKESK. The CDR3 length is 13 residues. DNA of the CDR3: TGTGCCAGCAGCCAATCCCAAGTCCACGAGCAGTACTTC. It codes for CASSQSQVHEQYF.

The CDR3 region is CASSVVGGPYNEQFF. In DNA form, the CDR3 reads TGTGCCAGCAGCGTAGTCGGGGGGCCCTACAATGAGCAGTTCTTC. The rearrangement links TRBV9 to TRBJ2-1; D perhaps matches TRBD2 (7 bases). From germline, CDR1 is SGDLS and CDR2 YYNGEE. V was shortened by 0 bases and J by 2 bases, with 9 bases between the two germline ends. The length of the CDR3 is 15 residues. Full variable domain (rest looked up from reference TRBV9 and TRBJ2-1): DSGVTQTPKHLITATGQRVTLRCSPRSGDLSVYWYQQSLDQGLQFLIQYYNGEERAKGNILERFSAQQFPDLHSELNLSSLELGDSALYFCASSVVGGPYNEQFFGPGTRLTVL.

The gene calls are TRBV7-9 and TRBJ1-1; D ambiguous. The V end was cut by 2 bases, the J end by 5 bases, with 12 bases between. CDR1 and CDR2 from the germline V gene are SEHNR and FQNEAQ (reference sequence). This CDR3 contains 14 residues. CDR3 nucleotide sequence: TGTGCCAGCAGCTTACTCGGGGAAAGGACTGAAGCTTTCTTT. The encoded protein is CASSLLGERTEAFF.

The chain recombines TRBV19 with TRBJ2-7; weak D call: TRBD1 (6 bases). The germline V and J ends were trimmed by 10 bases and 2 bases, with 15 bases remaining between them. The CDR3 spans 13 residues. CDR1 is LNHDA and CDR2 is SQIVND in the germline V gene (reference sequence). DNA of the CDR3: TGTGCCATCCAGGGGACGTCCACCTACGAGCAGTACTTC. Amino acids: CAIQGTSTYEQYF.

This rearrangement joins TRBV9 to TRBJ2-3, with a weak D call TRBD2 (7 bases). CDR1 SGDLS and CDR2 YYNGEE come from the germline V gene. Trimming stripped 2 bases from V and 10 bases from J, with 11 bases between. This CDR3 has 12 amino acids. The CDR3 region is CASSVGGGAQYF. DNA of the CDR3: TGTGCCAGCAGCGTCGGAGGGGGGGCGCAGTATTTT.

This rearrangement joins TRBV29-1 to TRBJ2-7; perhaps TRBD1 as D (6 bases). This CDR3 has 12 residues. Deletions cut 6 bases from V and 2 bases from J, with 11 bases between. Germline V lookup: CDR1 SQVTM, CDR2 ANQGSEA. CDR3 in DNA: TGCAGCGTCGCCTCAGGGGCCTACGAGCAGTACTTC. Translation gives CSVASGAYEQYF.

This rearrangement joins TRBV28 to TRBJ1-2, with 10 bases that match TRBD1. V was clipped by 5 bases and J by 4 bases; unmatched bases: 13. CDR3 length: 17 amino acids. Germline CDR1 is MDHEN and CDR2 is SYDVKM. The CDR3 DNA sequence: TGTGCCAGCAGTCCCCCTTCCGGGACAGGGGAGGGCTATGGCTACACCTTC. Amino acid sequence: CASSPPSGTGEGYGYTF.

This chain connects TRBV5-4 to TRBJ2-4; a possible D gene is TRBD2 (6 bases). This CDR3 contains 17 residues. CDR1 is SGHNT, CDR2 YYREEE, per germline (reference sequence). Trimming removed 2 bases at V and 3 bases at J, with 18 bases between. This CDR3 is CASSFNAGIIGKNIQYF. The CDR3 region has the DNA TGTGCCAGCAGCTTCAATGCGGGAATAATAGGCAAAAACATTCAGTACTTC.

The chain employs TRBV4-3 and TRBJ1-6; no reliable D call. The germline gives CDR1 LGHNA, CDR2 YSLEER. V dropped 4 bases and J dropped 0 bases, with 19 bases sitting between them. The CDR3 runs 19 residues. DNA for the CDR3: TGCGCCAGCAGCCTTTCAACCCCAGGTGCCAGCTCCTATAATTCACCCCTCCACTTT. Amino acids: CASSLSTPGASSYNSPLHF.

The chain couples TRBV28 to TRBJ2-4; 12 bases align to TRBD2. The CDR3 consists of 20 residues. CDR1 and CDR2 (germline): MDHEN, SYDVKM. Trimming cost V 3 bases and J 1 base; bases outside gene matches: 13. The CDR3 here is CASSFGLAGGTSMAKNIQYF. The CDR3, as DNA: TGTGCCAGCAGTTTTGGCCTAGCGGGAGGGACTTCCATGGCCAAAAACATTCAGTACTTC.

CDR3 amino acids: CASRIPPDTQYF. The DNA of the CDR3 is TGTGCCAGCAGAATCCCCCCAGATACGCAGTATTTT. The chain has TRBV6-6 and TRBJ2-3; D uncertain. The germline gives CDR1 MNHNY, CDR2 SVGAGI (reference sequence). V lost 6 bases, J lost 4 bases, and 8 bases lay in between. This CDR3 region has 12 residues.

This chain links TRBV5-4 with TRBJ2-1; TRBD2 is a possible D gene (6 bases). V was trimmed by 2 bases and J by 7 bases, leaving 13 bases between them. This CDR3 spans 14 amino acids. Per germline, CDR1 SGHNT and CDR2 YYREEE (reference sequence). The CDR3 region is CASSFGRDRNEQFF. CDR3 nucleotide sequence: TGTGCCAGCAGCTTCGGGCGGGATCGAAATGAGCAGTTCTTC.

This sequence joins TRBV29-1 and TRBJ1-4, with D possibly matching TRBD1 (6 bases). This CDR3 contains 16 residues. Germline-derived CDR1 and CDR2 are SQVTM and ANQGSEA. V dropped 2 bases and J dropped 8 bases, with 21 bases sitting between them. The CDR3 loop reads CSVEQDSKIDGEKLFF. In DNA form, the CDR3 reads TGCAGCGTTGAACAGGACAGCAAAATTGATGGGGAAAAACTGTTTTTT.

For this clone: A read error may account for a junction end that differs from germline. CDR3 residues: CASSSFGTDQETQYF. For the CDR3, the DNA is TGTGCTAGCAGCTCCTTCGGGACAGATCAAGAGACCCAGTACTTC. The V call is TRBV7-7, the J call TRBJ2-5; 7 positions agree with TRBD1. CDR3 length: 15 amino acids. Looked up from germline, CDR1 is SSHAT and CDR2 is FNYEAQ (reference sequence).

The gene calls are TRBV9 and TRBJ2-1; 10 nucleotides align to TRBD2. Trimming took 5 bases from V and 2 from J; bases not matched to a gene: 7. The CDR3 sequence is 16 residues long. Per the germline V gene, CDR1 is SGDLS and CDR2 is YYNGEE. CDR3: CASSSLTSGTYNEQFF. The CDR3 DNA is TGTGCCAGCAGTTCTCTTACTAGCGGGACCTACAATGAGCAGTTCTTC.

The V gene is TRBV9, the J gene TRBJ1-3, with D possibly TRBD1 on 6 matching bases. Germline V gene data show CDR1 as SGDLS and CDR2 as YYNGEE. This CDR3 is 15 amino acids long. The V and J ends lost 3 bases and 2 bases respectively, with 12 bases between them. The CDR3 sequence is CASSGPGHPGNTIYF. CDR3 nucleotides: TGTGCCAGCAGCGGGCCGGGACACCCTGGAAACACCATATATTTT.

The chain carries TRBV10-3 and TRBJ1-5; no firm D call. The V end lost 5 bases, the J end lost 0 bases, and 14 bases lay between the germline ends. Germline loops: CDR1 ENHRY, CDR2 SYGVKD. The CDR3 has 16 residues. The CDR3 sequence: CAISPDGRYSNQPQHF. In DNA form, the CDR3 reads TGTGCCATCAGTCCAGACGGACGCTATAGCAATCAGCCCCAGCATTTT.

The chain couples TRBV7-2 to TRBJ2-3; perhaps TRBD1 as D (5 bases). The CDR3 is 15 residues long. V gave up 1 base and J gave up 5 bases, with 13 bases separating them. The germline CDR1 and CDR2 sequences are SGHTA and FQGNSA. DNA of the CDR3: TGTGCCAGCAGCTTAGAAAGACAGTACGGAGATACGCAGTATTTT. As protein: CASSLERQYGDTQYF.

This clone was detected once. The rearrangement joins TRBV9 to TRBJ2-3; TRBD1 matches at 9 bases. Germline CDR1 and CDR2: SGDLS and YYNGEE. The CDR3 covers 16 residues. Unmatched junction bases numbered 10, after V lost 3 bases and J lost 5 bases. In nucleotides, the CDR3 is TGTGCCAGCAGCGCCATGCCTACAGGGGGCGGAGATACGCAGTATTTT. This codes for CASSAMPTGGGDTQYF.

This clone has only one observation. V and J are TRBV5-1 and TRBJ2-3; a weak D match, TRBD1 (6 bases). CDR1 SGHRS and CDR2 YFSETQ come from the germline V gene. This CDR3 is built from 16 residues. V lost 3 bases, J lost 1 base, and 15 bases lay in between. This CDR3 reads CASSSSPRQGTDTQYF. The DNA of the CDR3 is TGCGCCAGCAGCTCCTCGCCCCGACAGGGCACAGATACGCAGTATTTT. The full variable domain, with the rest looked up from reference TRBV5-1 and TRBJ2-3, is KAGVTQTPRYLIKTRGQQVTLSCSPISGHRSVSWYQQTPGQGLQFLFEYFSETQRNKGNFPGRFSGRQFSNSRSEMNVSTLELGDSALYLCASSSSPRQGTDTQYFGPGTRLTVL.

This clone was recorded only once. The chain combines TRBV5-1 with TRBJ2-3; 8 bases are a match to TRBD2. The junction had 12 bases not matched to a gene; V was cut back by 4 bases and J by 5 bases. The length of the CDR3 is 16 residues. Germline CDR1 and CDR2: SGHRS and YFSETQ. The CDR3 is CASSPREGGPRDTQYF. The CDR3 DNA is TGCGCCAGCAGCCCCCGGGAGGGAGGGCCACGAGATACGCAGTATTTT.